This entry lists 3 T cell receptor beta chains sequenced from one sample in a study of control samples from healthy donors and cancer patients. TCRdb's table, derived via immunoSEQ multiplex PCR, lists solely in-frame clones and lacks some. Here the sample spans about 180,000 clones, 90% being singletons. Source material: blood. The receptors were gathered from a woman in her forties or fifties in good health.

The rearrangement uses TRBV24-1 and TRBJ1-5, with D hard to call. From germline, CDR1 is KGHDR and CDR2 SFDVKD. V was shortened by 5 bases and J by 0 bases, with 10 bases between the two germline ends. The CDR3 covers 15 residues. CDR3 sequence reads: CATSGAPTSNQPQHF. In nucleotides, the CDR3 is TGTGCCACCAGTGGGGCACCCACTAGCAATCAGCCCCAGCATTTT.

The genes are TRBV30 and TRBJ2-7; no clear D gene. Germline assignment: CDR1 GTSNPN and CDR2 SVGIG (reference sequence). V was cut by 0 bases and J by 3 bases, with 9 bases left in between. The CDR3 runs to 13 residues. In nucleotides, the CDR3 is TGTGCCTGGAGTGTTACACCCTACTACGAGCAGTACTTC. Protein: CAWSVTPYYEQYF.

This clone was seen only once. The rearrangement links TRBV7-3 to TRBJ1-5; D is uncertain. Germline V CDR1 and CDR2: SGHTA, FQGTGA. The CDR3 is 11 residues long. V shed 6 bases and J shed 7 bases, with 7 bases lying between them. The CDR3 region has the DNA TGTGCCAGCAGTCTGGAACAGCCCCAGCATTTT. Its translation: CASSLEQPQHF.